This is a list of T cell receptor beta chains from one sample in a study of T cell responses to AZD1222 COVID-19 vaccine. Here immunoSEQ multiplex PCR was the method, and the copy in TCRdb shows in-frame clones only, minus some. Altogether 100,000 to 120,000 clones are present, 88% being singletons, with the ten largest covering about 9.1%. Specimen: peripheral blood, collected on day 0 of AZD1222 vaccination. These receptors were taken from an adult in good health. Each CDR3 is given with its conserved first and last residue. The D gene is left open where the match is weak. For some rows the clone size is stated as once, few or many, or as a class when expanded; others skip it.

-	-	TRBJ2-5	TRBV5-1	TGCGCCAGCAGCTTAGGGACCTCCACGAGGGAGACCCAGTACTTC	CASSLGTSTRETQYF
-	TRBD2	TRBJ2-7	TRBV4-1	TGCGCCAGCAGCCAAGCTAGCGGGAGAGTCCACGAGCAGTACTTC	CASSQASGRVHEQYF
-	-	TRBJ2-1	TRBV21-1	TGTGCCAGCAGCACGGGAAAGGGGGACACCTACAATGAGCAGTTCTTC	CASSTGKGDTYNEQFF
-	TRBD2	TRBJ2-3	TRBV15	TGTGCCACCACCCCGAGAGCGGGAGGGCAAGATACGCAGTATTTT	CATTPRAGGQDTQYF
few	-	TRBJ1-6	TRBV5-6	TGTGCCAGCAGCTTGGGACAGGCCGGTTCACCCCTCCACTTT	CASSLGQAGSPLHF
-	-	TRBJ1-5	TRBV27	TGTGCCAGCAGTTTTGGCCCGATTGGGAGCAATCAGCCCCAGCATTTT	CASSFGPIGSNQPQHF
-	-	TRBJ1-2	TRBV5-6	TGTGCCAGCAGCTTGCTGTGGGAAGCTAACTATGGCTACACCTTC	CASSLLWEANYGYTF
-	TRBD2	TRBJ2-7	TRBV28	TGTGCCAGCAGTTCAGGACGCAGCGGGAGAGTCTACGAGCAGTACTTC	CASSSGRSGRVYEQYF
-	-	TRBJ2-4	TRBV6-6	TGTGCCAGCAGTTACTCCGCGGGGAACATTCAGTACTTC	CASSYSAGNIQYF
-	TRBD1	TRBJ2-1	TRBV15	TGTGCCACCAGGGACAGGGCCCTTTCCTACAATGAGCAGTTCTTC	CATRDRALSYNEQFF
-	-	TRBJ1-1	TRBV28	TGTGCCAGCAGTCTTCCACTAAGACCTGAAGCTTTCTTT	CASSLPLRPEAFF
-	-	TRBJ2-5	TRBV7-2	TGTGCCAGCAGCTTAGATGGGCGCCAAGAGACCCAGTACTTC	CASSLDGRQETQYF
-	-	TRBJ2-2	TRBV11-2	TGTGCCAGCAGCCTGGCGCAGGGGAGTACCGGGGAGCTGTTTTTT	CASSLAQGSTGELFF
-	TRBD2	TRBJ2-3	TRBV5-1	TGCGCCAGCCTCCCGGGGGTTAGCGGGAGAGATACGCAGTATTTT	CASLPGVSGRDTQYF
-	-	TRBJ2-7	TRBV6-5	TGTGCCAGCAGGCCGCCTCAGGTTAACTACGAGCAGTACTTC	CASRPPQVNYEQYF
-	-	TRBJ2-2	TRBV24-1	TGTGCCACCAGTGACAGGGTTCCATATGGGGAGCTGTTTTTT	CATSDRVPYGELFF
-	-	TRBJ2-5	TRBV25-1	TGTGCCAGCAGTCAGTATTTCCAAGAGACCCAGTACTTC	CASSQYFQETQYF
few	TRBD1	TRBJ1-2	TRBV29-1	TGCAGCGTTGAGACAGGGAGTGGCTACACCTTC	CSVETGSGYTF
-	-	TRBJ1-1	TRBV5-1	TGCGCCAGCAGCTCACCGGGGGGCGTCGAAGCTTTCTTT	CASSSPGGVEAFF
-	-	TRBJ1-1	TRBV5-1	TGCGCCAGCAGCTTGCGGACAGAGAACACTGAAGCTTTCTTT	CASSLRTENTEAFF
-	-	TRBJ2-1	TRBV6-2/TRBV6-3	TGTGCCAGCAGTTACTCGACGGTGGGAAACAATGAGCAGTTCTTC	CASSYSTVGNNEQFF
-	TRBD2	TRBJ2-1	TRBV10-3	TGTGCCATCAGTGGGGCTAGCGGGAAGTACAATGAGCAGTTCTTC	CAISGASGKYNEQFF
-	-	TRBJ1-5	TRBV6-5	TGTGCCAGCAGTTACAAGGGCTCTGGTCAGCCCCAGCATTTT	CASSYKGSGQPQHF
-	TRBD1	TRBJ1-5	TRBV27	TGTGCCAGCAGTATGGACAGGGGAAATCAGCCCCAGCATTTT	CASSMDRGNQPQHF
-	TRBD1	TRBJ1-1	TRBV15	TGTGCCACCAGCAGAGGCCAGGGACAGCCGAACACTGAAGCTTTCTTT	CATSRGQGQPNTEAFF
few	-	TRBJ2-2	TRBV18	TGTGCCAGCTCACCCCGGGACCGAATTTACACCGGGGAGCTGTTTTTT	CASSPRDRIYTGELFF
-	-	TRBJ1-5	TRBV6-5	TGTGCCAGCAGTCTAACGAGGGATGGGAATCAGCCCCAGCATTTT	CASSLTRDGNQPQHF
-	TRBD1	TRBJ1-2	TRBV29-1	TGCAGCGTTGGACAGGGAAGCTATGGCTACACCTTC	CSVGQGSYGYTF
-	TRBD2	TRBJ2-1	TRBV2	TGTGCCAGCGGCGGGAGTTACAATGAGCAGTTCTTC	CASGGSYNEQFF
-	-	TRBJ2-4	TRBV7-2	TGTGCCAGCAGCTCCTCAGGGGACCTAGCCAAAAACATTCAGTACTTC	CASSSSGDLAKNIQYF
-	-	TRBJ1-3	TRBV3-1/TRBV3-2	TGTGCCAGCAGTCTAAGGAGCACTGGAAACACCATATATTTT	CASSLRSTGNTIYF
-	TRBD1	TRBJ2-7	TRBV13	TGTGCCAGCAGCCAACCGGGACAGGGGAGCTACGAGCAGTACTTC	CASSQPGQGSYEQYF
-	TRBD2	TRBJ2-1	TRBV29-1	TGCAGCGTTGAATTTAGGGCGGGAGGGCTCAATGAGCAGTTCTTC	CSVEFRAGGLNEQFF